A selection of T cell receptor beta chains follows, all from one sample in a study of metastatic and nonmetastatic thyroid tumors. TCRdb ran MiXCR on the PCR reads. In the table there are about 15,000 clones, around 23% of which are singletons. The sequenced sample was tumor tissue. The receptor set was obtained from a female donor with papillary thyroid cancer or a benign thyroid nodule (not recorded which). Some clones in this sample may be carry-over from other donors' samples. CDR3s include the opening cysteine and the closing phenylalanine or tryptophan. A D gene is named only where the DNA matches it firmly. The listing skips clone size in some rows; elsewhere it reads once, few, many or a size class.

v_call: TRBV6-1; clone_size: few; j_call: TRBJ2-1; d_call: TRBD2; cdr3_aa: CASKSGLAGYNEQFF; cdr3_nt: TGTGCCAGCAAATCGGGACTAGCGGGTTACAATGAGCAGTTCTTC
v_call: TRBV20-1; clone_size: few; j_call: TRBJ2-7; d_call: TRBD1; cdr3_aa: CSARDRGLSYEQYF; cdr3_nt: TGCAGTGCTAGGGACAGGGGGTTGTCCTACGAGCAGTACTTC
v_call: TRBV12-3/TRBV12-4; clone_size: medium-sized; j_call: TRBJ2-6; d_call: NA; cdr3_aa: CASSSHGSGANVLTF; cdr3_nt: TGTGCCAGCAGCTCCCACGGCTCTGGGGCCAACGTCCTGACTTTC
v_call: TRBV15; clone_size: NA; j_call: TRBJ2-2; d_call: TRBD1; cdr3_aa: CATRAGDREIGELFF; cdr3_nt: TGTGCCACCCGGGCGGGGGACAGGGAAATCGGGGAGCTGTTTTTT
v_call: TRBV5-1; clone_size: many; j_call: TRBJ2-5; d_call: TRBD2; cdr3_aa: CASSSTSGKETQYF; cdr3_nt: TGCGCCAGCAGTTCCACTAGCGGAAAAGAGACCCAGTACTTC
v_call: TRBV12-3/TRBV12-4; clone_size: NA; j_call: TRBJ1-1; d_call: NA; cdr3_aa: CASRFAWGGTVAFF; cdr3_nt: TGTGCCAGCAGGTTTGCATGGGGAGGCACTGTAGCTTTCTTT
v_call: TRBV6-1; clone_size: medium-sized; j_call: TRBJ2-1; d_call: TRBD2; cdr3_aa: CASSETSGRGNEQFF; cdr3_nt: TGTGCCAGCAGTGAGACTAGCGGGAGGGGGAATGAGCAGTTCTTC
v_call: TRBV6-2/TRBV6-3; clone_size: NA; j_call: TRBJ1-2; d_call: TRBD1; cdr3_aa: CASTKTGGYGYTF; cdr3_nt: TGTGCCAGCACTAAGACAGGGGGCTACGGCTACACCTTC
v_call: TRBV3-1; clone_size: many; j_call: TRBJ2-7; d_call: NA; cdr3_aa: CASSRGLLGEQYF; cdr3_nt: TGTGCCAGCAGCCGGGGCCTACTTGGTGAGCAGTACTTC
v_call: TRBV7-9; clone_size: few; j_call: TRBJ2-3; d_call: TRBD2; cdr3_aa: CASNLAGVTDTQYF; cdr3_nt: TGTGCCAGCAACCTAGCGGGGGTCACAGATACGCAGTATTTT
v_call: TRBV4-2; clone_size: NA; j_call: TRBJ1-2; d_call: NA; cdr3_aa: CASSQESVRLGDGYTF; cdr3_nt: TGTGCCAGCAGCCAAGAATCAGTCCGACTCGGGGATGGCTACACCTTC
v_call: TRBV5-1; clone_size: many; j_call: TRBJ1-4; d_call: NA; cdr3_aa: CASSFQPGDNEKLFF; cdr3_nt: TGCGCCAGCAGCTTCCAGCCAGGCGATAATGAAAAACTGTTTTTT
v_call: TRBV29-1; clone_size: many; j_call: TRBJ2-1; d_call: NA; cdr3_aa: CSVVGLSSYNEQFF; cdr3_nt: TGCAGCGTTGTCGGCCTAAGCTCCTACAATGAGCAGTTCTTC
v_call: TRBV20-1; clone_size: NA; j_call: TRBJ2-2; d_call: NA; cdr3_aa: CSARDPESVGTGELFF; cdr3_nt: TGCAGTGCTAGAGATCCTGAGTCGGTCGGCACCGGGGAGCTGTTTTTT
v_call: TRBV5-6; clone_size: NA; j_call: TRBJ1-4; d_call: NA; cdr3_aa: CASSLIATNEKLFF; cdr3_nt: TGTGCCAGCAGCCTTATTGCAACTAATGAAAAACTGTTTTTT
v_call: TRBV30; clone_size: many; j_call: TRBJ2-1; d_call: NA; cdr3_aa: CAWALAPKQFF; cdr3_nt: TGTGCCTGGGCTCTAGCCCCCAAGCAGTTCTTC
v_call: TRBV12-3/TRBV12-4; clone_size: many; j_call: TRBJ2-3; d_call: TRBD2; cdr3_aa: CASRRSGSPSTDTQYF; cdr3_nt: TGTGCCAGCAGGCGTAGCGGGTCCCCTAGCACAGATACGCAGTATTTT
v_call: TRBV6-1; clone_size: medium-sized; j_call: TRBJ2-7; d_call: NA; cdr3_aa: CASSWNRESYEQYF; cdr3_nt: TGTGCCAGCAGTTGGAACAGGGAAAGCTACGAGCAGTACTTC
v_call: TRBV6-4; clone_size: NA; j_call: TRBJ2-2; d_call: NA; cdr3_aa: CASSSTGEGAGELFF; cdr3_nt: TGTGCCAGCAGTTCCACTGGCGAAGGGGCCGGGGAGCTGTTTTTT
v_call: TRBV6-1; clone_size: NA; j_call: TRBJ1-2; d_call: TRBD1; cdr3_aa: CASSQRTGGLVYGHTF; cdr3_nt: TGTGCCAGCAGCCAGAGGACAGGGGGCTTAGTGTATGGCCACACCTTC
v_call: TRBV30; clone_size: NA; j_call: TRBJ1-4; d_call: NA; cdr3_aa: CAWMGGAGEKLFF; cdr3_nt: TGTGCCTGGATGGGGGGGGCTGGGGAAAAACTGTTTTTT
v_call: TRBV27; clone_size: many; j_call: TRBJ2-1; d_call: TRBD2; cdr3_aa: CARITSGRPRGNEQFF; cdr3_nt: TGTGCCAGGATAACTAGCGGGAGGCCCCGGGGGAATGAGCAGTTCTTC